The 13 T cell receptor beta chains reported below all come from one sample, sequenced in a study of blood T cell repertoires in COVID-19 (dated by TCRdb to 2019 to 2021). Libraries were constructed by the immunoSEQ multiplex PCR assay. TCRdb limited this immuneACCESS table to in-frame rearrangements with V and J called. A share of clones is missing; checked studies link under half to unresolved V genes, and the rest is unexplained. The sample records some 300,000 clones, about 90% of which are singletons. The biggest ten clones account for approximately 0.98% of the sample. The sequenced material came from peripheral blood. The receptor set was obtained from a woman aged 40 to 55 with COVID-19, enrolled during active disease.

The chain has TRBV5-6 and TRBJ2-1; TRBD2 aligns across 12 bases. V lost 4 bases, J lost 8 bases, and 10 bases stayed unmatched. This CDR3 spans 16 amino acids. From germline, CDR1 is SGHDT and CDR2 YYEEEE. CDR3 amino acids: CASSPGLAGGGDEQFF. CDR3 in DNA: TGTGCCAGCAGCCCGGGGCTAGCGGGAGGGGGAGATGAGCAGTTCTTC.

The chain uses TRBV28 and TRBJ1-2, with D possibly being TRBD1 (5 bases). This CDR3 has 13 amino acids. V gave up 8 bases and J gave up 5 bases, with 15 bases separating them. Germline loops: CDR1 MDHEN, CDR2 SYDVKM. CDR3 coding DNA: TGTGCCAGCTGGGGCCGTAGGGGATATGGCTACACCTTC. Its protein product is CASWGRRGYGYTF.

The V and J genes are TRBV5-4 and TRBJ1-6; D may be TRBD1 (6 bases). Looked up from germline, CDR1 is SGHNT and CDR2 is YYREEE (reference sequence). The V end lost 0 bases, the J end lost 5 bases, and 12 bases lay between the germline ends. The CDR3 sequence is 16 residues long. In DNA, the CDR3 is TGTGCCAGCAGCTTGGCCTGGGGGGGCGATAATTCACCCCTCCACTTT. As protein: CASSLAWGGDNSPLHF.

The V gene is TRBV6-6, the J gene TRBJ1-3; possibly TRBD1 for D (5 bases). The length of the CDR3 is 15 residues. Trimming pared 4 bases from V and 4 bases from J, leaving 14 bases between. CDR1 is MNHNY and CDR2 is SVGAGI in the germline V gene (reference sequence). The CDR3 bases are TGTGCCAGCAGTTTGAGGCAGGGTGGAGGAAACACCATATATTTT. This sequence encodes CASSLRQGGGNTIYF.

The chain employs TRBV2 and TRBJ1-4; D possibly corresponds to TRBD1 (6 bases). Trimming pared 4 bases from V and 5 bases from J, leaving 14 bases between. Germline assignment: CDR1 SNHLY and CDR2 FYNNEI. CDR3 length equals 15 residues. DNA for the CDR3: TGTGCCAGCAGTGCGCAGGGGCTGCCGAATGAAAAACTGTTTTTT. This sequence encodes CASSAQGLPNEKLFF.

This clone was picked up a small number of times. The chain employs TRBV7-3 and TRBJ1-6; the D gene is possibly TRBD1 (5 bases). This CDR3 has 13 residues. The V and J ends lost 5 bases and 7 bases respectively, with 9 bases between them. Germline V lookup: CDR1 SGHTA, CDR2 FQGTGA. DNA for the CDR3: TGTGCCAGCAGCGTCCGGGGGAATTCACCCCTCCACTTT. This codes for CASSVRGNSPLHF.

The rearrangement uses TRBV19 and TRBJ2-7; 7 bases agree with TRBD2. The CDR3 covers 15 residues. Trimming removed 2 bases from V and 3 bases from J; junction bases left unmatched: 7. Germline CDR1 and CDR2: LNHDA and SQIVND (reference sequence). CDR3 sequence (DNA): TGTGCCAGTAGTATAACCGGGACTAAATTCTACGAGCAGTACTTC. This translates into CASSITGTKFYEQYF. The whole variable domain, remainder taken from reference TRBV19 and TRBJ2-7, is DGGITQSPKYLFRKEGQNVTLSCEQNLNHDAMYWYRQDPGQGLRLIYYSQIVNDFQKGDIAEGYSVSREKKESFPLTVTSAQKNPTAFYLCASSITGTKFYEQYFGPGTRLTVT.

V and J are TRBV15 and TRBJ1-5, with 7 bases that match TRBD1. V trimming: 0 bases; J trimming: 4 bases; junction bases outside the gene matches: 12. CDR1 is LNHNV, CDR2 YYDKDF, per germline (reference sequence). This CDR3 has 18 residues. CDR3 sequence reads: CATSRDQVGTAKNQPQHF. The CDR3 bases are TGTGCCACCAGCAGAGATCAGGTGGGGACAGCTAAGAATCAGCCCCAGCATTTT.

This clone came up once. The chain recombines TRBV6-5 with TRBJ1-1, with 7 nucleotides matching TRBD1. This CDR3 has 14 amino acids. J gave up 3 bases and V 4 bases, and 5 bases lay outside the gene matches. Per germline, CDR1 MNHEY and CDR2 SVGAGI. The CDR3 loop is CASSSRTGDTEAFF. The CDR3 bases are TGTGCCAGCAGTTCTCGAACAGGGGACACTGAAGCTTTCTTT.

The chain recombines TRBV5-8 with TRBJ1-2, with D possibly being TRBD1 (5 bases). The germline V gene has CDR1 SGHTS and CDR2 YDEGEE. The CDR3 extends over 14 amino acids. V lost 4 bases to trimming and J lost 6 bases, with 16 bases between them. The CDR3 sequence: CASSHLYSGDGYTF. The CDR3 DNA reads TGTGCCAGCAGCCACCTTTATTCGGGGGATGGCTACACCTTC.

The chain joins TRBV6-2 or TRBV6-3 to TRBJ2-3, with D perhaps TRBD2 (7 bases). Per germline, CDR1 MNHEY and CDR2 SVGEGT. The CDR3 length is 16 residues. The V end was cut by 4 bases, the J end by 6 bases, with 20 bases between. DNA for the CDR3: TGTGCCAGCAGTTCTCTCCCGTGGGGGGGCGCGGATACGCAGTATTTT. It codes for CASSSLPWGGADTQYF.

This clone was counted between two and nine times. The genes are TRBV2 and TRBJ2-7; TRBD1 aligns across 8 bases. V was clipped by 3 bases and J by 1 base; unmatched bases: 5. Looked up from germline, CDR1 is SNHLY and CDR2 is FYNNEI. The CDR3 consists of 15 residues. CDR3 bases: TGTGCCAGCAGTGAGGACAGGGTGTTTTCCTACGAGCAGTACTTC. The encoded protein is CASSEDRVFSYEQYF.

The chain recombines TRBV7-3 with TRBJ2-1, with D unresolved. V was trimmed by 1 base and J by 4 bases, leaving 5 bases between them. Germline values: CDR1 SGHTA, CDR2 FQGTGA. This CDR3 is 13 amino acids long. DNA for the CDR3: TGTGCCAGCAGCTTAAACGAGTACAATGAGCAGTTCTTC. Protein sequence: CASSLNEYNEQFF.